Presented here are 30 T cell receptor beta chains from one specimen sequenced in a study of cytomegalovirus exposure and HLA in healthy donors. The primer mix had 60 Vbeta and 13 Jbeta primers. Using immunoSEQ multiplex PCR, the repertoire was profiled, and TCRdb retains in-frame clones only, with some absent. The table records around 150,000 clones, approximately 60% of them present only once. Sequencing used PBMCs. These TCRs come from a woman aged 60-70 years in good health and CMV-seropositive.

Turning to this clone: The same CDR3 can be traced to other DNA sequences in this sample. For the CDR3, the DNA is TGTGCCAGCAGCCCCGAACTAGCGGGAGCCTACAATGAGCAGTTCTTC. Translating gives CASSPELAGAYNEQFF. The rearrangement links TRBV4-2 to TRBJ2-1, with TRBD2 matching over 11 bases. Per the germline V gene, CDR1 is LGHNA and CDR2 is YNFKEQ. V lost 4 bases to trimming and J lost 2 bases; unmatched junction nucleotides: 4. The CDR3 is 16 residues long.

The rearrangement joins TRBV28 to TRBJ1-3, with 8 bases identical to TRBD1. V lost 7 bases to trimming and J lost 3 bases; unmatched junction nucleotides: 8. CDR1 is MDHEN and CDR2 is SYDVKM in the germline V gene. The length of the CDR3 is 15 residues. In DNA form, the CDR3 reads TGTGCCAGCAACTACAGGGGGGGCCTTGGAAACACCATATATTTT. Its protein product is CASNYRGGLGNTIYF.

The chain combines TRBV9 with TRBJ2-1, with TRBD2 as a possible D gene (5 bases). V gave up 0 bases and J gave up 6 bases, with 13 bases separating them. Germline V gene lookup returns CDR1 SGDLS and CDR2 YYNGEE. The CDR3 is made up of 15 amino acids. This CDR3 is CASSVEGVRSNEQFF. The CDR3 DNA sequence: TGTGCCAGCAGCGTAGAGGGAGTTCGTAGCAATGAGCAGTTCTTC.

The chain recombines TRBV5-5 with TRBJ1-4; 9 bases are shared with TRBD1. J gave up 4 bases and V 0 bases, and 4 bases lay outside the gene matches. Germline loops: CDR1 SGHKS, CDR2 YYEKEE (reference sequence). The CDR3 is made up of 16 amino acids. The CDR3 region has the DNA TGTGCCAGCAGCTTGGGGGACAGGGAATTTAATGAAAAACTGTTTTTT. Translated: CASSLGDREFNEKLFF.

The chain combines TRBV18 with TRBJ2-5; 7 nucleotides match TRBD2. The CDR3 runs to 15 residues. V lost 6 bases and J lost 5; bases outside the gene matches: 12. Per germline, CDR1 KGHSH and CDR2 LQKENI. The CDR3 protein is CASSLYGTKEETQYF. For the CDR3, the DNA is TGTGCCAGCTCGCTTTACGGGACTAAGGAGGAGACCCAGTACTTC.

This chain uses TRBV6-1 with TRBJ2-2; no firm D call. CDR1 MNHNS and CDR2 SASEGT come from the germline V gene. Trimming took off 0 bases at V and 4 bases at J, with 9 bases between the two ends. CDR3 length: 15 amino acids. This chain's CDR3 is CASSEAAGSTGELFF. As DNA, the CDR3 is TGTGCCAGCAGTGAAGCCGCAGGCTCCACCGGGGAGCTGTTTTTT.

CDR3 loop: CASSQEGWRTGVKEQYF. CDR3 in DNA: TGCGCCAGCAGCCAAGAGGGGTGGAGGACAGGGGTAAAAGAGCAGTACTTC. The chain recombines TRBV4-3 with TRBJ2-7; 9 bases fit TRBD1. The CDR3 consists of 17 residues. Germline V CDR1 and CDR2: LGHNA, YSLEER. V shed 0 bases, J shed 7 bases, and the junction held 13 bases outside the gene matches.

V gene TRBV7-8 combines with J gene TRBJ1-1; the match to TRBD1 covers 11 bases. V was pared by 6 bases and J by 3 bases, with 9 bases of the junction left unmatched. CDR1 and CDR2 (germline): SGHVS, FQNEAQ. There are 16 residues in the CDR3. Here the CDR3 reads CASRPGQGGSYTEAFF. The CDR3, as DNA: TGTGCCAGCAGACCGGGACAGGGGGGATCGTACACTGAAGCTTTCTTT.

The gene calls are TRBV2 and TRBJ2-3; D gene uncertain. The CDR3 runs to 15 residues. Germline values: CDR1 SNHLY, CDR2 FYNNEI. The V gene lost 6 bases and the J gene lost 0 bases, with 13 bases spanning the gap. This chain's CDR3 is CASSRREVSTDTQYF. The CDR3 DNA follows: TGTGCCAGCAGCCGGAGAGAAGTAAGCACAGATACGCAGTATTTT.

The chain carries TRBV13 and TRBJ1-2; a possible D gene is TRBD1 (6 bases). This CDR3 spans 14 amino acids. Germline V gives CDR1 PRHDT, CDR2 FYEKMQ (reference sequence). V lost 1 base to trimming and J lost 5 bases, with 11 bases between them. The CDR3 region is CASSLVRGTYGYTF. CDR3 DNA: TGTGCCAGCAGCTTAGTCAGGGGAACATATGGCTACACCTTC.

The chain uses TRBV2 and TRBJ2-5, with 11 nucleotides matching TRBD1. The CDR3 is 15 residues long. The germline V gene has CDR1 SNHLY and CDR2 FYNNEI. V shed 7 bases, J shed 5 bases, and the junction held 9 bases outside the gene matches. CDR3 protein: CASIRGQGARETQYF. The CDR3 DNA sequence: TGTGCCAGCATCAGAGGACAGGGGGCACGGGAGACCCAGTACTTC.

This chain links TRBV2 with TRBJ2-1; D remains unclear. This CDR3 is built from 15 residues. Germline CDR1 reads SNHLY; CDR2 reads FYNNEI. The V gene lost 2 bases and the J gene lost 1 base, with 9 bases spanning the gap. The CDR3 protein is CASSETGDSYNEQFF. The DNA of the CDR3 is TGTGCCAGCAGTGAAACGGGTGATTCCTACAATGAGCAGTTCTTC. The whole variable domain, filled in from reference TRBV2 and TRBJ2-1, reads EPEVTQTPSHQVTQMGQEVILRCVPISNHLYFYWYRQILGQKVEFLVSFYNNEISEKSEIFDDQFSVERPDGSNFTLKIRSTKLEDSAMYFCASSETGDSYNEQFFGPGTRLTVL.

This chain connects TRBV4-2 to TRBJ2-3, with TRBD2 identical over 13 bases. The V and J ends lost 3 bases and 3 bases, in that order; junction bases with no gene match: 3. This CDR3 is 16 amino acids long. The germline CDR1 and CDR2 sequences are LGHNA and YNFKEQ. As DNA, the CDR3 is TGTGCCAGCAGCCATGGGACTAGCGGGACTACAGATACGCAGTATTTT. This codes for CASSHGTSGTTDTQYF.

The CDR3 is CASSYPQGAIANEKLFF. The CDR3 DNA sequence: TGTGCCAGCAGTTATCCACAGGGGGCGATCGCTAATGAAAAACTGTTTTTT. V and J are TRBV28 and TRBJ1-4; 9 bases agree with TRBD1. Per the germline V gene, CDR1 is MDHEN and CDR2 is SYDVKM. V was pared by 4 bases and J by 3 bases, with 9 bases of the junction left unmatched. This CDR3 has 17 residues. The full variable domain, its missing parts supplied by reference TRBV28 and TRBJ1-4, is DVKVTQSSRYLVKRTGEKVFLECVQDMDHENMFWYRQDPGLGLRLIYFSYDVKMKEKGDIPEGYSVSREKKERFSLILESASTNQTSMYLCASSYPQGAIANEKLFFGSGTQLSVL.

This clone was counted a single time. The rearrangement uses TRBV28 and TRBJ1-2; D is ambiguous. The ends were cut back, 6 bases at V and 3 bases at J, with 8 bases in the middle. CDR3 size: 12 residues. Germline lookup yields CDR1 MDHEN and CDR2 SYDVKM. DNA for the CDR3: TGTGCCAGCAGACCTATGGACTATGGCTACACCTTC. Protein product: CASRPMDYGYTF.

On this clone: The junction does not match germline at one end; this may be a read error. This chain joins TRBV7-7 and TRBJ2-7; 9 bases are shared with TRBD1. Germline V lookup: CDR1 SSHAT, CDR2 FNYEAQ (reference sequence). CDR3 length equals 15 residues. The CDR3: CASSSGQGLGYEQYF. CDR3 in DNA: TGTGCTAGCAGCTCAGGACAGGGGCTGGGGTACGAGCAGTACTTC.

The chain recombines TRBV2 with TRBJ2-1, with D tentatively TRBD2 (6 bases). CDR3 length equals 13 residues. V was trimmed by 6 bases and J by 3 bases, leaving 9 bases between them. Germline V CDR1 and CDR2: SNHLY, FYNNEI. DNA of the CDR3: TGTGCCAGCAGGGACTACAACTACAATGAGCAGTTCTTC. It yields the protein CASRDYNYNEQFF.

This rearrangement joins TRBV5-1 to TRBJ2-2, with 9 nucleotides matching TRBD1. This CDR3 has 17 residues. Germline trimming cut 1 base from V and 1 base from J; bases unmatched to any gene: 5. Germline CDR1 and CDR2: SGHRS and YFSETQ. CDR3 coding DNA: TGCGCCAGCAGCTTGAGGGGACAGGGAGGGAACACCGGGGAGCTGTTTTTT. This gives the protein CASSLRGQGGNTGELFF.

V usage is TRBV2 and J usage is TRBJ2-1; 7 bases fit TRBD1. This CDR3 has 13 residues. Unmatched junction bases numbered 5, after V lost 7 bases and J lost 5 bases. From germline, CDR1 is SNHLY and CDR2 FYNNEI. The CDR3 is CASKRGRNNEQFF. CDR3 coding DNA: TGTGCCAGCAAAAGGGGGCGGAACAATGAGCAGTTCTTC.

The chain links TRBV9 to TRBJ2-1; TRBD2 matches 7 bases. Germline loops: CDR1 SGDLS, CDR2 YYNGEE. The length of the CDR3 is 16 residues. The J segment lost 0 bases and the V segment lost 3 bases, leaving 6 bases of the junction unmatched. The CDR3 protein is CASSGRDYDSYNEQFF. CDR3 DNA sequence: TGTGCCAGCAGCGGTCGGGACTACGACTCCTACAATGAGCAGTTCTTC.

The CDR3 DNA reads as TGTGCCAGTAGAGCTGGGGGGGCGCGAGGCTACACCTTC. This gives the protein CASRAGGARGYTF. This chain joins TRBV19 and TRBJ1-2; D perhaps matches TRBD1 (6 bases). The CDR3 is 13 residues long. Trimming cost V 6 bases and J 8 bases, with 16 bases left between them. Germline V gives CDR1 LNHDA, CDR2 SQIVND (reference sequence).

The chain carries TRBV15 and TRBJ2-6, with TRBD1 matching over 9 bases. The J segment lost 4 bases and the V segment lost 0 bases, leaving 13 bases of the junction unmatched. The CDR3 has 20 residues. Germline V gene lookup returns CDR1 LNHNV and CDR2 YYDKDF (reference sequence). DNA of the CDR3: TGTGCCACCAGCAGAGATCGTAGGGGACAGGGACCATCGGGGGCCAACGTCCTGACTTTC. The encoded protein is CATSRDRRGQGPSGANVLTF.

The gene calls are TRBV5-4 and TRBJ1-4; 9 positions match TRBD1. Germline V gene lookup returns CDR1 SGHNT and CDR2 YYREEE (reference sequence). The ends lost 1 base at V and 5 bases at J; junction bases unmatched: 3. The CDR3 loop spans 15 amino acids. DNA of the CDR3: TGTGCCAGCAGCTTGTCCGGGACAGGGAATGAAAAACTGTTTTTT. Protein: CASSLSGTGNEKLFF.

This clone has a handful of counts. Written as DNA, the CDR3 is TGTGCCAGCAGCCTGTTGGGGCCTAGTGGGACCTACGAGCAGTACTTC. Protein product: CASSLLGPSGTYEQYF. This chain joins TRBV13 and TRBJ2-7, with D perhaps matching TRBD1 (5 bases). This CDR3 is built from 16 residues. Germline V CDR1 and CDR2: PRHDT, FYEKMQ (reference sequence). V lost 5 bases, J lost 2 bases, and 19 bases lay in between.

The chain uses TRBV29-1 and TRBJ2-5, with 8 positions matching TRBD1. V dropped 7 bases and J dropped 4; count of bases not matched to a gene: 8. CDR1 and CDR2 (germline): SQVTM, ANQGSEA. There are 13 residues in the CDR3. Here the CDR3 reads CSAPRGQRETQYF. The CDR3 DNA reads TGCAGCGCCCCCAGGGGGCAGAGAGAGACCCAGTACTTC.

V usage is TRBV7-9 and J usage is TRBJ2-1; 9 bases agree with TRBD1. V lost 8 bases, J lost 7 bases, and 6 bases stayed unmatched. Looked up from germline, CDR1 is SEHNR and CDR2 is FQNEAQ (reference sequence). The CDR3 contains 13 residues. CDR3 sequence: CASGDRVRNEQFF. The CDR3 DNA sequence: TGTGCCAGCGGGGACAGGGTACGGAATGAGCAGTTCTTC.

The V gene is TRBV2, the J gene TRBJ1-1; D not resolved. The CDR3 contains 14 residues. CDR1 is SNHLY, CDR2 FYNNEI, per germline. V lost 7 bases to trimming and J lost 4 bases, with 16 bases between them. CDR3 bases: TGTGCCAGCACCCTAGTATCGGGGAGCACTGAAGCTTTCTTT. As protein: CASTLVSGSTEAFF.

The rearrangement links TRBV7-3 to TRBJ2-7; 7 bases agree with TRBD1. Germline V gene lookup returns CDR1 SGHTA and CDR2 FQGTGA. The CDR3 runs to 15 residues. The J segment lost 0 bases and the V segment lost 2 bases, leaving 4 bases of the junction unmatched. CDR3 in amino acids: CASSLGRDSSYEQYF. The CDR3 nucleotides read TGTGCCAGCAGCTTAGGCCGGGACAGCTCCTACGAGCAGTACTTC.

This clone has just one count. The genes are TRBV5-1 and TRBJ1-3; tentatively, D is TRBD1 (5 bases). The V end was cut by 4 bases, the J end by 4 bases, with 9 bases between. The CDR3 covers 13 residues. Germline loops: CDR1 SGHRS, CDR2 YFSETQ. The CDR3 DNA is TGCGCCAGCAGCGGGGCGCCGGGAAACACCATATATTTT. Its translation: CASSGAPGNTIYF.

This clone was seen a handful of times. V and J are TRBV19 and TRBJ2-3, with 14 bases lining up with TRBD2. The CDR3 spans 16 residues. The germline CDR1 and CDR2 sequences are LNHDA and SQIVND (reference sequence). The ends lost 7 bases at V and 2 bases at J; junction bases unmatched: 5. Written as DNA, the CDR3 is TGTGCCAGTACCGCGGGACTAGCGGGAGCCACAGATACGCAGTATTTT. Its protein is CASTAGLAGATDTQYF.